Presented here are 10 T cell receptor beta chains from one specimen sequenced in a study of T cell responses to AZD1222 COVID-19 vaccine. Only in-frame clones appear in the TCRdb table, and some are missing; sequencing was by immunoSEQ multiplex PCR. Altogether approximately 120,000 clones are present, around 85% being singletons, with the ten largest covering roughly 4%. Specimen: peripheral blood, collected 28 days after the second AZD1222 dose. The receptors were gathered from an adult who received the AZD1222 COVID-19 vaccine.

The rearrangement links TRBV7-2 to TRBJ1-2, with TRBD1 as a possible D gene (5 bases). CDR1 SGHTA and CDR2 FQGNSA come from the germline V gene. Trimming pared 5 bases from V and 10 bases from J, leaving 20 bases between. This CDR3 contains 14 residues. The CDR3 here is CASSLGGRSMLYTF. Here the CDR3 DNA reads TGTGCCAGCAGCCTCGGGGGGAGATCTATGCTCTACACCTTC.

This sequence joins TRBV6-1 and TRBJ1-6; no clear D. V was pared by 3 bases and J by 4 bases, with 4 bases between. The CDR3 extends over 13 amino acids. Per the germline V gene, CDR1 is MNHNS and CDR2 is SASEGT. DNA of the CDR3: TGTGCCAGCAGTGATTTTTATAATTCACCCCTCCACTTT. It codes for CASSDFYNSPLHF.

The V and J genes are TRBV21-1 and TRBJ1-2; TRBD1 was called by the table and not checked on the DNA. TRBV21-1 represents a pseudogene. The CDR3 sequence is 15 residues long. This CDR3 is CASSATGKAPYGYTF. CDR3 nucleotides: TGTGCCAGCAGCGCGACAGGGAAGGCCCCATATGGCTACACCTTC.

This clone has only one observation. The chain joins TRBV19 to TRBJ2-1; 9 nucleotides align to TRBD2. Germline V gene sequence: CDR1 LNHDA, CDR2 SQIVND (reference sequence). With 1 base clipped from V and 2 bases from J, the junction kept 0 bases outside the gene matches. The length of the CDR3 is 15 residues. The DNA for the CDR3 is TGTGCCAGTAGTATAGGACTAGCGGCCTACAATGAGCAGTTCTTC. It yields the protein CASSIGLAAYNEQFF.

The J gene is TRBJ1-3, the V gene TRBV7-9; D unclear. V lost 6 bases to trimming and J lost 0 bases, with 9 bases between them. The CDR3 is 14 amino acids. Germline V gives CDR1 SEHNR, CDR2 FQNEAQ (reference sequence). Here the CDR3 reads CASSFPSSGNTIYF. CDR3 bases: TGTGCCAGCAGTTTTCCGAGCTCTGGAAACACCATATATTTT.

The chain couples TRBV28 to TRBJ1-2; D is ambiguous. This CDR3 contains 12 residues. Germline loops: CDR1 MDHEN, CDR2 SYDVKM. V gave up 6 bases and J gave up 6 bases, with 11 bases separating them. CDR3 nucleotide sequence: TGTGCCAGCAGCCCCCGGAGGGATGGCTACACCTTC. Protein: CASSPRRDGYTF.

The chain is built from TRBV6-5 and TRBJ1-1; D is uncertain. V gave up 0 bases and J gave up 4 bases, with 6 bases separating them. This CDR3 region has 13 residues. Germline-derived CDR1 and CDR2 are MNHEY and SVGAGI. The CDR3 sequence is CASSYSVGTEAFF. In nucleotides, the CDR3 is TGTGCCAGCAGTTACTCAGTAGGCACTGAAGCTTTCTTT.

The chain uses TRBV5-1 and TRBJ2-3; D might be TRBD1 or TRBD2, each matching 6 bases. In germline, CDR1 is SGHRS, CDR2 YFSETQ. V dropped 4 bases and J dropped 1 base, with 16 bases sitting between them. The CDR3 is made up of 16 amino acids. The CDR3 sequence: CASSRSSRGGTDTQYF. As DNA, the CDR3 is TGCGCCAGCAGCAGGTCTAGTAGGGGGGGCACAGATACGCAGTATTTT.

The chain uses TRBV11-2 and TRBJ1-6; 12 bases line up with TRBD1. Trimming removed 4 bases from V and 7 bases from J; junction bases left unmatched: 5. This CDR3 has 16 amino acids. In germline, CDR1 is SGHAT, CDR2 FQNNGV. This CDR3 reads CASSSRDRGRNSPLHF. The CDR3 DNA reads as TGTGCCAGCAGCTCTCGGGACAGGGGGCGGAATTCACCCCTCCACTTT.

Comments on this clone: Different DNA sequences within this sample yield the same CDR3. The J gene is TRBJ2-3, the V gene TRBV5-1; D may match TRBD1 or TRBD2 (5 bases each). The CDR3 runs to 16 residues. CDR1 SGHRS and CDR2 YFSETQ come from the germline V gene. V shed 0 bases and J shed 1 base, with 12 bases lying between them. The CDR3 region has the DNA TGCGCCAGCAGCTTGGGGAGTGGGGGTGGCACAGATACGCAGTATTTT. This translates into CASSLGSGGGTDTQYF.